Listed below are T cell receptor beta chains from one sample, sequenced in a study of glioma-infiltrating T cells after dendritic cell vaccination. Libraries were prepared by immunoSEQ multiplex PCR; TCRdb keeps only in-frame clonotypes and omits some of them. The table has about 64,000 clones, approximately 78% seen once. Sample: blood, taken before dendritic cell vaccination. These receptors all stem from a human donor with glioblastoma. The CDR3 runs from the conserved cysteine through the conserved F or W. For some rows the clone size is stated as once, few or many, or as a class when expanded; others skip it.

clone size,J gene,V gene,CDR3 protein
-,TRBJ2-5,TRBV29-1,CSVEPGQGASETQYF
once,-,TRBV4-1,CASSQEPGRGLYEQYF
few,TRBJ1-5,TRBV4-1,CASSQGLYQPQHF
-,TRBJ1-2,TRBV4-2,CASSQGRDRPYGYTF
-,TRBJ1-5,TRBV18,CASSPSTGVVAQHF
-,TRBJ2-5,TRBV19,CASSTGETQYF
-,TRBJ2-5,TRBV5-1,CASSPGTSGGAETQYF
few,TRBJ1-6,TRBV27,CASSFRDPANSPLHF
-,TRBJ2-1,TRBV5-1,CASSLGRYSSYNEQFF
-,TRBJ2-7,TRBV5-1,CASTGTSGSYEQYF
-,TRBJ2-1,TRBV9,CASSVAGRGHNEQFF
-,TRBJ1-2,TRBV5-4,CASSPDGGNYGYTF
-,TRBJ2-2,TRBV9,CASSVGGGAGAQLFF
few,TRBJ1-2,TRBV19,CASSDDRARGYTF
-,TRBJ1-2,TRBV10-3,CAITAGPNNYGYTF
-,TRBJ1-3,TRBV2,CASSEGGGQNSGNTIYF
-,TRBJ2-3,TRBV6-1,CASSGQRSTGWADTQYF
-,TRBJ1-2,TRBV2,CASSSRDNYGYTF
-,TRBJ1-4,TRBV19,CAVSGQSNEKLFF
-,TRBJ2-7,TRBV5-4,CASSPLQGPYEQYF
-,TRBJ1-6,TRBV6-6,CASNKKGDTSSPLHF
-,TRBJ1-2,TRBV28,CASTGQGTGGGYTF
few,TRBJ2-3,TRBV15,CATSGSGSRTDTQYF
-,TRBJ2-7,TRBV9,CASSVDGNYEQYF
-,TRBJ2-5,TRBV5-4,CASSLSTSGYQETQYF
-,TRBJ1-5,TRBV7-9,CASSPQGGQSQPQHF
-,TRBJ2-3,TRBV7-9,CASSFFTGQGKDTQYF
-,TRBJ2-5,TRBV6-5,CASSRRTGQETQYF
-,TRBJ2-3,TRBV5-4,CASSPGRYTDTQYF
-,TRBJ2-7,TRBV6-6,CASSYGRGGLVYEQYF
-,TRBJ1-1,TRBV2,CASSESEGAYTEAFF
-,TRBJ2-1,TRBV5-1,CASMEGTPSYNEQFF
-,TRBJ1-6,TRBV7-8,CASSVNRFRNSPLHF
once,TRBJ2-1,TRBV18,CASSYPTTGTGLNEQFF
once,TRBJ2-7,TRBV28,CASSSGVAATRFSYEQYF
-,TRBJ1-1,TRBV6-6,CASSSRTGKDPGAFF
once,TRBJ2-1,TRBV7-2,CASSSLGDVGNEQFF
-,TRBJ1-2,TRBV7-9,CASSLPPGQGAGYTF
-,TRBJ2-7,TRBV30,CAWSVRGFSYEQYF
-,TRBJ2-5,TRBV30,CAWSGGLAETQYF